The rows below give T cell receptor beta chains drawn from one sample of a study of cytomegalovirus exposure and HLA in healthy donors. Profiling relied on immunoSEQ multiplex PCR, and the TCRdb table lists in-frame clones only, not all of them. The sample consists of 120,000 or so clones, approximately 80% of them appearing once. The sample taken for sequencing was PBMCs. The receptors were gathered from a male donor in good health and CMV-seronegative. Each CDR3 is given with its conserved first and last residue. A D gene is named only where the DNA matches it firmly. Rows give clone size only sometimes, using once, few, many, or a class for an expanded clone.

>TRBD2|TRBV10-3|TRBJ2-1|once
TGTGCCATCAGTGAACCGATTGCGGGAGGCACCGAGCAGTTCTTC
CAISEPIAGGTEQFF
>TRBD1|TRBV10-3|TRBJ1-5|few
TGTGCCATCAGTCGGGACAGGGACAATCAGCCCCAGCATTTT
CAISRDRDNQPQHF
>-|TRBV7-9|TRBJ1-4|-
TGTGCCAGCAGTCGTAGACGGGATAATGAAAAACTGTTTTTT
CASSRRRDNEKLFF
>TRBD1|TRBV6-4|TRBJ2-2|-
TGTGCCAGCAGGGACAGTGACAGGGTAAACACCGGGGAGCTGTTTTTT
CASRDSDRVNTGELFF
>-|TRBV30|TRBJ1-5|-
TGTGCCTGGAGCGGGGAAGGCAATCAGCCCCAGCATTTT
CAWSGEGNQPQHF
>-|TRBV19|TRBJ1-1|-
TGTGCCAGTAGTATGTCCCCCCCACAGTCGTTGAGGAACACTGAAGCTTTCTTT
CASSMSPPQSLRNTEAFF
>-|TRBV7-2|TRBJ1-2|-
TGTGCCAGCAGCTTAGGGCAGGGTAGCTATGGCTACACCTTC
CASSLGQGSYGYTF
>-|TRBV7-9|TRBJ2-1|few
TGTGCCAGCAGCTTAGTGGGTCAGGGAGGCTATGAGCAGTTCTTC
CASSLVGQGGYEQFF
>-|TRBV19|TRBJ2-5|-
TGTGCCAGTAGTATCGATGGCAGTCTCCAAGAGACCCAGTACTTC
CASSIDGSLQETQYF
>-|TRBV7-2|TRBJ1-2|-
TGTGCCAGCAGCTTAGTCAGAGACGGGGGTGGCTACACCTTC
CASSLVRDGGGYTF
>-|TRBV27|TRBJ2-7|few
TGTGCCAGCAGTCCGACAGGAGCCTACTCCTACGAGCAGTACTTC
CASSPTGAYSYEQYF
>-|TRBV9|TRBJ2-1|once
TGTGCCAGCAGCGCCGCCGCTGGGAGTTACAATGAGCAGTTCTTC
CASSAAAGSYNEQFF
>TRBD2|TRBV7-2|TRBJ2-7|few
TGTGCCAGCAGCAGGACTAGCGGGGAATACGAGCAGTACTTC
CASSRTSGEYEQYF
>-|TRBV9|TRBJ1-5|few
TGTGCCAGCAGCGTAGCAGGCGGGAATCAGCCCCAGCATTTT
CASSVAGGNQPQHF
>-|TRBV15|TRBJ1-1|-
TGTGCCACCAGCGAGCGACAGGTGAACACTGAAGCTTTCTTT
CATSERQVNTEAFF
>TRBD1|TRBV15|TRBJ1-4|-
TGTGCCACCAGCAGAGATCCCGAACAGGGGCGACTGTTTTTT
CATSRDPEQGRLFF
>-|TRBV28|TRBJ2-5|-
TGTGCCAGCAGTTTCCGGGGTCCAGTACACCAAGAGACCCAGTACTTC
CASSFRGPVHQETQYF
>-|TRBV5-1|TRBJ2-1|-
TGCGCCAGCAGCTTATTAGCCTACAATGAGCAGTTCTTC
CASSLLAYNEQFF
>TRBD1|TRBV6-5|TRBJ1-2|-
TGTGCCAGCAGACGAGGACAGGGTCATGGCTACACCTTC
CASRRGQGHGYTF
>TRBD2|TRBV11-2|TRBJ2-5|-
TGTGCCAGCAGCCACATCAACGGTAGCGGGAGGAAGACCCAGTACTTC
CASSHINGSGRKTQYF
>-|TRBV7-9|TRBJ1-1|-
TGTGCCAGCAGCCCCCTCGGGAACACTGAAGCTTTCTTT
CASSPLGNTEAFF
>TRBD2|TRBV12-5|TRBJ2-2|once
TGTGCTAGTGGTTTGGTAGCGGGAACTAACACCGGGGAGCTGTTTTTT
CASGLVAGTNTGELFF
>-|TRBV10-3|TRBJ1-5|-
TGTGCCATCAGTGAGCATATACAGGCACCTCCGCCCCAGCATTTT
CAISEHIQAPPPQHF
>-|TRBV7-2|TRBJ1-2|-
TGTGCCAGCAGCTTCACGACGGGGATCTCTGGCTACACCTTC
CASSFTTGISGYTF
>TRBD1|TRBV19|TRBJ2-7|-
TGTGCCAGTAGTATTGGGACAGGACCGGGGTACGAGCAGTACTTC
CASSIGTGPGYEQYF
>TRBD2|TRBV7-6|TRBJ2-2|-
TGTGCCAGCAGCTTAGGCCTCTCGGGGGGAACGACGAACACCGGGGAGCTGTTTTTT
CASSLGLSGGTTNTGELFF
>TRBD1|TRBV5-1|TRBJ2-2|-
TGCGCCAGCAGCTCGGGACAGTCCCGCACCGGGGAGCTGTTTTTT
CASSSGQSRTGELFF
>TRBD2|TRBV6-4|TRBJ2-3|-
TGTGCCAGCGGCAATAGCGGGGGCGGCACAGATACGCAGTATTTT
CASGNSGGGTDTQYF
>-|TRBV4-2|TRBJ1-1|-
TGTGCCAGCAGCCAAGGGAGGTCCGGGACTGAAGCTTTCTTT
CASSQGRSGTEAFF
>-|TRBV5-1|TRBJ1-2|-
TGCGCCAGCAGCTGGGCCTTGGGCTACACCTTC
CASSWALGYTF
>TRBD1|TRBV28|TRBJ2-7|-
TGTGCCAGCACCCGACCGGACAGGGGAAAGGAGCAGTACTTC
CASTRPDRGKEQYF